These T cell receptor beta chains were read from a single sample in a study of long-term antiretroviral therapy in people with HIV. Profiling relied on immunoSEQ multiplex PCR, and the TCRdb table lists in-frame clones only, not all of them. The sample has 35,000 to 55,000 clones, 90% to 95% seen once. The sequencing here drew on unsorted PBMCs, taken 3.7 years after starting antiretroviral therapy. Receptors originate from a woman between 45 and 65 years old with HIV. CDR3s include the opening cysteine and the closing phenylalanine or tryptophan. A D gene is named only where the DNA matches it firmly. Expanded clones get a size class; other rows say once, few or many, or leave the size out.

J gene | D gene | V gene | clone size | CDR3 protein | CDR3 DNA
TRBJ2-5 | TRBD1 | TRBV5-6 | NA | CASSLGQGRASETQYF | TGTGCCAGCAGCTTGGGACAGGGCCGAGCCTCAGAGACCCAGTACTTC
TRBJ2-3 | TRBD2 | TRBV5-4 | NA | CASSHERGGDTQYF | TGTGCCAGCAGCCACGAGCGGGGGGGAGATACGCAGTATTTT
TRBJ1-1 | TRBD1 | TRBV7-2 | NA | CASSSRTGNTEAFF | TGTGCCAGCAGCTCCCGGACAGGGAACACTGAAGCTTTCTTT
TRBJ2-2 | TRBD1 | TRBV7-6 | NA | CASSWTGGLSGELFF | TGTGCCAGCAGCTGGACAGGGGGGTTATCCGGGGAGCTGTTTTTT
TRBJ2-5 | TRBD2 | TRBV10-3 | NA | CAISDLGLAGVQETQYF | TGTGCCATCAGTGACCTAGGACTAGCGGGGGTGCAAGAGACCCAGTACTTC
TRBJ1-1 | NA | TRBV29-1 | NA | CSVATGNTEAFF | TGCAGCGTTGCGACGGGGAACACTGAAGCTTTCTTT
TRBJ2-7 | NA | TRBV5-6 | NA | CASSTGTAYEQYF | TGTGCCAGCAGCACCGGGACGGCATACGAGCAGTACTTC
TRBJ1-1 | NA | TRBV7-9 | NA | CASSWKGVTEAFF | TGTGCCAGCAGCTGGAAAGGGGTCACTGAAGCTTTCTTT
TRBJ2-7 | TRBD2 | TRBV4-2 | once | CASSPLPGLGHEQYF | TGTGCCAGCAGCCCTTTACCGGGACTAGGCCACGAGCAGTACTTC
TRBJ1-2 | TRBD1 | TRBV7-2 | once | CASSPYLRDRQSNYGYTF | TGTGCCAGCAGCCCCTACCTCCGGGACAGGCAATCTAACTATGGCTACACCTTC
TRBJ2-7 | TRBD1 | TRBV30 | NA | CAWSVGTGRLVEQYF | TGTGCCTGGAGTGTTGGGACAGGTCGCTTAGTCGAGCAGTACTTC
TRBJ2-7 | NA | TRBV7-6 | NA | CASSLIEGSAGYYEQYF | TGTGCCAGCAGCCTTATTGAGGGGTCGGCAGGGTACTACGAGCAGTACTTC
TRBJ2-4 | NA | TRBV5-8 | once | CASSLGAQAKNIQYF | TGTGCCAGCAGCTTGGGCGCGCAGGCCAAAAACATTCAGTACTTC
TRBJ1-1 | NA | TRBV6-5 | NA | CASSYGSTEAFF | TGTGCCAGCAGTTACGGGAGCACTGAAGCTTTCTTT
TRBJ1-2 | NA | TRBV25-1 | NA | CASSDPGTGGHGYTF | TGTGCCAGCAGTGACCCCGGGACTGGAGGGCATGGCTACACCTTC
TRBJ1-2 | NA | TRBV5-1 | NA | CASSLDRDLPYGYTF | TGCGCCAGCAGCTTAGACCGGGACTTACCCTATGGCTACACCTTC
TRBJ2-2 | NA | TRBV5-8 | NA | CASRRTGGTGELFF | TGTGCCAGCAGAAGGACCGGCGGAACCGGGGAGCTGTTTTTT
TRBJ1-5 | TRBD1 | TRBV2 | once | CASSEWQGAFQPQHF | TGTGCCAGCAGTGAATGGCAGGGGGCCTTTCAGCCCCAGCATTTT
TRBJ2-1 | NA | TRBV6-5 | NA | CATQPLGLREQFF | TGTGCCACCCAACCCTTGGGTTTACGTGAGCAGTTCTTC
TRBJ1-6 | NA | TRBV5-1 | NA | CASSLDGAYSPLHF | TGCGCCAGCAGCTTGGATGGGGCCTATTCACCCCTCCACTTT
TRBJ2-7 | NA | TRBV6-5 | NA | CASRSDSKYEQYF | TGTGCCAGCAGGTCTGACAGTAAATACGAGCAGTACTTC
TRBJ2-3 | NA | TRBV5-6 | NA | CASSSGHTGLTDTQYF | TGTGCCAGCAGCTCGGGGCATACGGGGCTCACAGATACGCAGTATTTT
TRBJ2-7 | NA | TRBV11-3 | NA | CASSLDRPAAGWYEQYF | TGTGCCAGCAGCTTAGATCGCCCCGCGGCAGGGTGGTACGAGCAGTACTTC
TRBJ2-1 | TRBD2 | TRBV11-1 | NA | CASSPGASGGANEQFF | TGTGCCAGCAGCCCGGGGGCTAGCGGGGGGGCGAATGAGCAGTTCTTC
TRBJ1-1 | NA | TRBV2 | NA | CASNSQGNTEAFF | TGTGCCAGCAATAGCCAGGGAAACACTGAAGCTTTCTTT
TRBJ1-5 | TRBD1 | TRBV19 | NA | CASSNSGGTGPNQPQHF | TGTGCCAGTAGTAATTCCGGAGGGACAGGGCCTAATCAGCCCCAGCATTTT
TRBJ2-5 | NA | TRBV9 | NA | CASSARGGSLETQYF | TGTGCCAGCAGCGCCCGTGGCGGCAGTCTAGAGACCCAGTACTTC
TRBJ2-3 | NA | TRBV2 | NA | CASSEWGRADTQYF | TGTGCCAGCAGTGAGTGGGGCCGGGCAGATACGCAGTATTTT
TRBJ1-2 | NA | TRBV7-2 | NA | CASSRRPGPRSFNYGYTF | TGTGCCAGCAGCCGGAGACCGGGCCCGCGGTCCTTTAACTATGGCTACACCTTC
TRBJ2-7 | TRBD2 | TRBV5-4 | NA | CASSLGPAGAAYEQYF | TGTGCCAGCAGCTTGGGTCCAGCGGGGGCCGCCTACGAGCAGTACTTC
TRBJ2-5 | NA | TRBV29-1 | NA | CSVRQLYQETQYF | TGCAGCGTCCGACAGTTGTACCAAGAGACCCAGTACTTC
TRBJ2-7 | NA | TRBV27 | NA | CASSLYTGRLDHEQYF | TGTGCCAGCAGTTTATATACAGGTCGTCTGGATCACGAGCAGTACTTC
TRBJ1-3 | TRBD1 | TRBV7-2 | NA | CASSLLGQAHTSSGNTIYF | TGTGCCAGCAGCCTCCTTGGACAGGCGCACACGTCCTCTGGAAACACCATATATTTT
TRBJ1-1 | NA | TRBV5-6 | NA | CASSVGGWAEAFF | TGTGCCAGCAGCGTTGGAGGGTGGGCTGAAGCTTTCTTT
TRBJ1-2 | NA | TRBV19 | NA | CASRPGTVLYGYTF | TGTGCCAGTAGACCGGGGACCGTCCTATATGGCTACACCTTC
TRBJ2-7 | NA | TRBV11-1 | NA | CASSLEQGNEQYF | TGTGCCAGCAGCTTGGAACAGGGAAACGAGCAGTACTTC
TRBJ2-7 | NA | TRBV5-8 | NA | CASSLARLRQGPYEQYF | TGTGCCAGCAGCTTGGCCCGCCTACGACAAGGCCCCTACGAGCAGTACTTC
TRBJ1-2 | NA | TRBV20-1 | NA | CSAKRGQGYTF | TGCAGTGCGAAGAGGGGTCAGGGCTACACCTTC
TRBJ2-5 | TRBD1 | TRBV6-6 | NA | CASSYPGQEQETQYF | TGTGCCAGCAGTTACCCGGGACAGGAGCAAGAGACCCAGTACTTC